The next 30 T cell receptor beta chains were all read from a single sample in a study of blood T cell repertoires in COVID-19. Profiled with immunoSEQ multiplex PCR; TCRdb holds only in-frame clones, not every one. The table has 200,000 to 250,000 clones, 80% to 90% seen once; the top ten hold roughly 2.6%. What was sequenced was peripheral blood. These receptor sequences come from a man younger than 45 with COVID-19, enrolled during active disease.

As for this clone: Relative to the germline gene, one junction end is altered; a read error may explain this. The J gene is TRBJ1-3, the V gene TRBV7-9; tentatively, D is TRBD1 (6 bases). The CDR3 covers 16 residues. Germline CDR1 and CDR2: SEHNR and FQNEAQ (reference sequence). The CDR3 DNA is TGTGCCAGCAGCCTAGCGACAGGCTCTTCTGGAAACACCATATATTTT. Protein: CASSLATGSSGNTIYF.

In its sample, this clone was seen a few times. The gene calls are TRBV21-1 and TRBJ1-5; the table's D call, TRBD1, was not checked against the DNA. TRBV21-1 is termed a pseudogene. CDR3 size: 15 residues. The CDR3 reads CASSVRDRGNQPQHF. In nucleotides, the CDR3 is TGTGCCAGCAGCGTCCGGGACAGAGGTAATCAGCCCCAGCATTTT.

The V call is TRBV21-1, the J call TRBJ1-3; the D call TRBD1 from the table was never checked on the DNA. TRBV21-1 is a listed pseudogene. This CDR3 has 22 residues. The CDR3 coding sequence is TGTGCCAGCAGCAAAAGGAGGCAGGGGGCGAGGGTTGCCTTTCTCTCTGGAAACACCATATATTTT. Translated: CASSKRRQGARVAFLSGNTIYF.

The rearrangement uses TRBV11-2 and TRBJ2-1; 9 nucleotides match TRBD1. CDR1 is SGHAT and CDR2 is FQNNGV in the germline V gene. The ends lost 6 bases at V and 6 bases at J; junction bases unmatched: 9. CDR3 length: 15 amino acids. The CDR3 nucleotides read TGTGCCAGCAGTCGACGCGGGACAGGGCGCAATGAGCAGTTCTTC. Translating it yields CASSRRGTGRNEQFF.

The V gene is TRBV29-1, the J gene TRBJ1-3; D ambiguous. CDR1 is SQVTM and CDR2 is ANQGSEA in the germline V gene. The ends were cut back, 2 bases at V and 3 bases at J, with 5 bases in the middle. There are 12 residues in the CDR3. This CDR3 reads CSVEHFGNTIYF. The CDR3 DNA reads TGCAGCGTTGAACACTTTGGAAACACCATATATTTT. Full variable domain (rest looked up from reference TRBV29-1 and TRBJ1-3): SAVISQKPSRDICQRGTSLTIQCQVDSQVTMMFWYRQQPGQSLTLIATANQGSEATYESGFVIDKFPISRPNLTFSTLTVSNMSPEDSSIYLCSVEHFGNTIYFGEGSWLTVV.

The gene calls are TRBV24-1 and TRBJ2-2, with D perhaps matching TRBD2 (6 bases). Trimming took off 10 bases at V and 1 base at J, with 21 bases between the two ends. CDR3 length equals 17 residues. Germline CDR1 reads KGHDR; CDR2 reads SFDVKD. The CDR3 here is CATEAAGGPRNTGELFF. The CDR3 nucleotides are TGTGCCACGGAAGCAGCGGGCGGGCCGAGGAACACCGGGGAGCTGTTTTTT.

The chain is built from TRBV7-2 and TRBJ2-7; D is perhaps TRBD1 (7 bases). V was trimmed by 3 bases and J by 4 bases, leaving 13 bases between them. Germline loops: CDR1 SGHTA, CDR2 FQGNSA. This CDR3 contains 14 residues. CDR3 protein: CASSFSGGIYEQYF. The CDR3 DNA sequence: TGTGCCAGCAGCTTTTCAGGGGGGATATACGAGCAGTACTTC.

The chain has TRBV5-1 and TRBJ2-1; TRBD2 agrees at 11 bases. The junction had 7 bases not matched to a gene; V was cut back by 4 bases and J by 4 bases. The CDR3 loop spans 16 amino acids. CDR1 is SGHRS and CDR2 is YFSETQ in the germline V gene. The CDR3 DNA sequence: TGCGCCAGCAGCCGTCCGACTAGCGGGGCATACAATGAGCAGTTCTTC. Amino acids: CASSRPTSGAYNEQFF.

The CDR3 reads CASSKSLGSYQPQHF. In nucleotides, the CDR3 is TGTGCCAGCAGTAAATCACTCGGTAGTTATCAGCCCCAGCATTTT. This chain connects TRBV28 to TRBJ1-5; D ambiguous. The CDR3 contains 15 residues. The V end was cut by 5 bases, the J end by 5 bases, with 16 bases between. The germline V gene has CDR1 MDHEN and CDR2 SYDVKM.

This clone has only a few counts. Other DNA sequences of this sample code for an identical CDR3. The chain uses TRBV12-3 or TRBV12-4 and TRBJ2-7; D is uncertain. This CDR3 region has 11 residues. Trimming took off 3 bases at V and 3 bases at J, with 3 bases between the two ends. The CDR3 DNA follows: TGTGCCAGCAGTTTCTACTACGAGCAGTACTTC. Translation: CASSFYYEQYF.

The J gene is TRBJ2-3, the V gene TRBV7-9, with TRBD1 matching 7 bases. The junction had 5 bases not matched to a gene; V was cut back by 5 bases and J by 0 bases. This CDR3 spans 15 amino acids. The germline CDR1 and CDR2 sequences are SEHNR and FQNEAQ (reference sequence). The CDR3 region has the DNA TGTGCCAGCAGCCTGACAGGGTCTAGCACAGATACGCAGTATTTT. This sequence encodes CASSLTGSSTDTQYF.

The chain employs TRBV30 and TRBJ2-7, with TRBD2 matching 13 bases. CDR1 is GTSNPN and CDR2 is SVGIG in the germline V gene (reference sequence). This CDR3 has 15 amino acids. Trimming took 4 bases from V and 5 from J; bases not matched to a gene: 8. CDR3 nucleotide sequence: TGTGCCTGGAATCCCTGGACTAGCGGGAGCCACGAGCAGTACTTC. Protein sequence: CAWNPWTSGSHEQYF.

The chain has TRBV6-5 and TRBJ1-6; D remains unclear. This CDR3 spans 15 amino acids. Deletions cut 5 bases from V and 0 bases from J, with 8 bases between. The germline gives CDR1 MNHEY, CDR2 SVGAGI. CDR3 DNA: TGTGCCAGCAGTCCCGTGTCCTCCTATAATTCACCCCTCCACTTT. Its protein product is CASSPVSSYNSPLHF.

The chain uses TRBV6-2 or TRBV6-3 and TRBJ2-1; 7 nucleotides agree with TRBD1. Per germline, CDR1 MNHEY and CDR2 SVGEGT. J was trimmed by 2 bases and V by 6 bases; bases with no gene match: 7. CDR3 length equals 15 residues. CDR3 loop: CASSLDRATYNEQFF. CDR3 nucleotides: TGTGCCAGCAGCTTAGACAGGGCAACCTACAATGAGCAGTTCTTC.

DNA of the CDR3: TGTGCCAGCAAAACACCGGGACTGTGGTACACCGGGGAGCTGTTTTTT. It codes for CASKTPGLWYTGELFF. The chain uses TRBV19 and TRBJ2-2, with D perhaps TRBD2 (6 bases). V lost 9 bases, J lost 3 bases, and 20 bases lay in between. This CDR3 region has 16 residues. Per germline, CDR1 LNHDA and CDR2 SQIVND (reference sequence).

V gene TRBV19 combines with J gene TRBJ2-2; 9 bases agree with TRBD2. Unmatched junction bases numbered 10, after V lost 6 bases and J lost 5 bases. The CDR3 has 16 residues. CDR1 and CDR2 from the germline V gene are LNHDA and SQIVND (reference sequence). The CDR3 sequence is CASSPRLAGRTGELFF. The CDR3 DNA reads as TGTGCCAGTAGCCCGAGGCTAGCGGGAAGGACCGGGGAGCTGTTTTTT.

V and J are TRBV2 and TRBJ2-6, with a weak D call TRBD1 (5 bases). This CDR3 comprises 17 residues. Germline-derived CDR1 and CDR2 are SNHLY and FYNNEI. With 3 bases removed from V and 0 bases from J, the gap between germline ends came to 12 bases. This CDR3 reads CASSDTRVPSGANVLTF. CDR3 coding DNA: TGTGCCAGCAGTGATACCAGGGTTCCCTCTGGGGCCAACGTCCTGACTTTC.

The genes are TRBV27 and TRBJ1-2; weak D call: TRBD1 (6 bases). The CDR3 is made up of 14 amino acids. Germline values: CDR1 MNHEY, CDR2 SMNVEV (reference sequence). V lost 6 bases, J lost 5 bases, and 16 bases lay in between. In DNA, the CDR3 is TGTGCCAGCAGCCTAGGGGGGGAAGCTTATGGCTACACCTTC. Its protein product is CASSLGGEAYGYTF.

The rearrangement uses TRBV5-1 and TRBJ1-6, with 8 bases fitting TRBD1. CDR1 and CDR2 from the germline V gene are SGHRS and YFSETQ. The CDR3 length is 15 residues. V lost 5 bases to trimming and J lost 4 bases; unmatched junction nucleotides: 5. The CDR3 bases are TGCGCCAGCAGTGTGACAGGGGCGTATAATTCACCCCTCCACTTT. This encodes CASSVTGAYNSPLHF.

CDR3 coding DNA: TGTGCCTGCCGATCCTGGACTAGCGGGATTGTCGGGGAGCTGTTTTTT. Amino acid sequence: CACRSWTSGIVGELFF. The chain employs TRBV30 and TRBJ2-2, with 12 bases fitting TRBD2. The V segment lost 6 bases and the J segment 7 bases; nucleotides outside the gene matches: 12. The CDR3 has 16 amino acids. Germline V CDR1 and CDR2: GTSNPN, SVGIG (reference sequence).

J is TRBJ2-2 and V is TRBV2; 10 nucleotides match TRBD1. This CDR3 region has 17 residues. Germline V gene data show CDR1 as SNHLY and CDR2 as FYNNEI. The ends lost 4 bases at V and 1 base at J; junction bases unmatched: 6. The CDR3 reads CASSARTGGMNTGELFF. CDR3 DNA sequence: TGTGCCAGCAGTGCTCGGACAGGGGGAATGAACACCGGGGAGCTGTTTTTT.

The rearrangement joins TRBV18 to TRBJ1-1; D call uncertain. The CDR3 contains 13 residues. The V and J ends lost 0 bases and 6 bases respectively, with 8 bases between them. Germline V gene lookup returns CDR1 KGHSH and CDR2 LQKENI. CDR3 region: CASSPPTRAEAFF. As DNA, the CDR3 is TGTGCCAGCTCACCACCGACGAGGGCTGAAGCTTTCTTT.

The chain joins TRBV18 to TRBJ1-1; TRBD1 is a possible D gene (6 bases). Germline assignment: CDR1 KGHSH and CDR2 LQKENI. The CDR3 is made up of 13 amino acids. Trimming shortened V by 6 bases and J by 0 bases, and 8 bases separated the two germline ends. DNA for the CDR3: TGTGCCAGCTCCCAGGGGCTGAACACTGAAGCTTTCTTT. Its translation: CASSQGLNTEAFF.

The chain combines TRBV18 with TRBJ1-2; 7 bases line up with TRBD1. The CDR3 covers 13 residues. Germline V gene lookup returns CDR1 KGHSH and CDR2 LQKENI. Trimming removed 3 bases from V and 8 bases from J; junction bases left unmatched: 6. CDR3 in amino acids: CASSPDRFHGYTF. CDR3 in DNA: TGTGCCAGCTCACCGGACAGGTTTCACGGCTACACCTTC.

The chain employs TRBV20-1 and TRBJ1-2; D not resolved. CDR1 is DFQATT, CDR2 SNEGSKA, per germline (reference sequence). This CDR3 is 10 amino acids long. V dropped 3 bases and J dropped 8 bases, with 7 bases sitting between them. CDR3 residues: CSASPQGYTF. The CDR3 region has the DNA TGCAGTGCTAGTCCCCAGGGCTACACCTTC.

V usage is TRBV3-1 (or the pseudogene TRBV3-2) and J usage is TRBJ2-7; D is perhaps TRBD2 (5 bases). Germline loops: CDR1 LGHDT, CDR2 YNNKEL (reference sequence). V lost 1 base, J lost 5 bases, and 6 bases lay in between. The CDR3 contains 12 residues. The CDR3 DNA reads TGTGCCAGCAGCCAAGCGGGGAACGAGCAGTACTTC. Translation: CASSQAGNEQYF.

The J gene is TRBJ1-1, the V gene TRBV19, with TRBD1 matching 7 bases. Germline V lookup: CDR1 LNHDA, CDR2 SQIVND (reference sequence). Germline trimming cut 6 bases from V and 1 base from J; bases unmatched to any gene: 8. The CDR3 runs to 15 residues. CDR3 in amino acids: CASSRGDSPNTEAFF. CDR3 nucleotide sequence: TGTGCCAGTAGCAGGGGGGACTCCCCGAACACTGAAGCTTTCTTT.

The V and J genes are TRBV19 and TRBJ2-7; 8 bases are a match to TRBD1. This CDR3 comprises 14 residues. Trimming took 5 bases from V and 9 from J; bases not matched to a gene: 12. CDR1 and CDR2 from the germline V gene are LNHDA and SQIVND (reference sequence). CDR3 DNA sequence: TGTGCCAGTAGTTCCGGGACAGGTGACATCGGGCAGTACTTC. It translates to CASSSGTGDIGQYF.

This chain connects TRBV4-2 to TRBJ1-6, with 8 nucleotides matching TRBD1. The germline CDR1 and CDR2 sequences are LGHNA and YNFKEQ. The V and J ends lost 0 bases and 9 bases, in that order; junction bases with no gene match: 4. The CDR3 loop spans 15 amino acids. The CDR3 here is CASSQDSGGGSPLHF. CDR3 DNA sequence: TGTGCCAGCAGCCAAGATTCAGGGGGCGGTTCACCCCTCCACTTT.

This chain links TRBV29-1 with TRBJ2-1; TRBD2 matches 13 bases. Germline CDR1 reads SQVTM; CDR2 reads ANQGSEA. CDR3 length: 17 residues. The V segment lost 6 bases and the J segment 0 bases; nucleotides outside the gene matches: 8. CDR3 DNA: TGCAGCGTCCCAAAGACTAGCGGGAGGAGCTCCTACAATGAGCAGTTCTTC. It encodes CSVPKTSGRSSYNEQFF.